This TCR beta chain is from a study of T cells in Graves' hyperthyroidism and ophthalmopathy. General study findings and limits: Most expanded thyroid clonotypes above 0.001 also appeared in blood.

RNA transcripts served as the template for amplifying TCR beta CDR3 regions. Researchers ran a first-round RT-PCR on the TCR CDR3 using the HTBI primer set. TCRdb re-called the multiplex PCR reads through MiXCR, storing one row per CDR3 protein. The sample contains around 370,000 distinct CDR3 sequences, around a sixth of which appear only once. A Clinical Activity Score of at least 3, a NOSPECS grade of at least 4 and a duration under 3 months were recorded in the ophthalmopathy patients. Diagnosis relied on clinical symptoms, serum thyroxine and TRAb, thyroid ultrasound and orbital computed tomography. About 10 ml fresh peripheral blood yielded the PBMCs. V lost 5 bases, J lost 7 bases, and 17 bases lay in between. CDR3 size: 14 residues. At least ten counts were recorded for this clonotype. The target antigen is unknown.

The sample taken for sequencing was blood. J is TRBJ1-2 and V is TRBV12-3 or TRBV12-4; D is undetermined. This TCR was sampled from a man in his late teens or twenties with Graves' ophthalmopathy. The CDR3 region is CASSPHNAVGGYTF. The CDR3 DNA reads TGTGCCAGCAGTCCGCACAACGCGGTGGGTGGCTACACCTTC.